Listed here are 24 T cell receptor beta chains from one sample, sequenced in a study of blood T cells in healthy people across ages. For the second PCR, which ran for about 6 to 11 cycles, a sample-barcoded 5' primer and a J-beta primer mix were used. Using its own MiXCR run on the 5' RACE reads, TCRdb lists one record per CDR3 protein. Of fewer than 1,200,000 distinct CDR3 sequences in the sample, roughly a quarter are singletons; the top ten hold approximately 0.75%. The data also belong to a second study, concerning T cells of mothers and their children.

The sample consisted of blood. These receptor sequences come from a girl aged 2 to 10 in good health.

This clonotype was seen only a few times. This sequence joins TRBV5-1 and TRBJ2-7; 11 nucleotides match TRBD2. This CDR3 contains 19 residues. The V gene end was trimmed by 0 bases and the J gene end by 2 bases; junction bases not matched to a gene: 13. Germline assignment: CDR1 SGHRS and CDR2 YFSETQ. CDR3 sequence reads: CASSLDPYRLAGKPYEQYF. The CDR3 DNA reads TGCGCCAGCAGCTTGGACCCTTACCGACTAGCGGGAAAACCCTACGAGCAGTACTTC.

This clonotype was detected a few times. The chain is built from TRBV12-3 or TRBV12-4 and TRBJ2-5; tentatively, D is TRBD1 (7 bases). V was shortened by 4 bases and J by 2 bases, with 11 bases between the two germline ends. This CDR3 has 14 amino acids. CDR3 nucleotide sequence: TGTGCCAGCAGTTCAGGGGGGCTTCAAGAGACCCAGTACTTC. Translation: CASSSGGLQETQYF.

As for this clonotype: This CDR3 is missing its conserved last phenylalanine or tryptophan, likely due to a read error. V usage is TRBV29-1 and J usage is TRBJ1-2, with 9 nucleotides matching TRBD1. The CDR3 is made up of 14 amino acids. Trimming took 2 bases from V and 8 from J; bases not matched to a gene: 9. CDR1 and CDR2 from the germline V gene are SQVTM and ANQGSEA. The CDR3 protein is CSVESGTGGGGYTL. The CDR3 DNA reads TGCAGCGTTGAATCGGGTACAGGGGGCGGCGGCTACACCCTC.

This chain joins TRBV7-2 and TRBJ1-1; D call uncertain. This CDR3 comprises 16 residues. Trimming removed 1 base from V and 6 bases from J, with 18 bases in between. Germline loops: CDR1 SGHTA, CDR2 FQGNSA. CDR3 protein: CASSLVGTGYKAEAFF. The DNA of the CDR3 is TGTGCCAGCAGCTTAGTAGGTACGGGGTACAAGGCTGAAGCTTTCTTT.

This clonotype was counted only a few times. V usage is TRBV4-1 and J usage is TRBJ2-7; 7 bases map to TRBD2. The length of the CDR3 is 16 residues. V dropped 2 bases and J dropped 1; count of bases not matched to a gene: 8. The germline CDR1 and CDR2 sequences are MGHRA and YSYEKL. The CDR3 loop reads CASSQLRAGVSYEQYF. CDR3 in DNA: TGCGCCAGCAGCCAACTTCGGGCGGGAGTTTCCTACGAGCAGTACTTC.

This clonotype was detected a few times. In nucleotides, the CDR3 is TGCAGCGTTGAAGATCCCTGGCAGGGGTATGGCTACACCTTC. Protein: CSVEDPWQGYGYTF. The V gene is TRBV29-1, the J gene TRBJ1-2; tentatively, D is TRBD1 (6 bases). V was shortened by 0 bases and J by 5 bases, with 13 bases between the two germline ends. Germline CDR1 is SQVTM and CDR2 is ANQGSEA. The CDR3 totals 14 residues.

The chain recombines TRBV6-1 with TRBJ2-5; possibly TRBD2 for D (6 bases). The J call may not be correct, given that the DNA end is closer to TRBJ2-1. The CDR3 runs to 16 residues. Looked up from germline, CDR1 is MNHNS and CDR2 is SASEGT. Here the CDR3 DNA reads TGTGCCAGCAGTCCCCAGGGACTCCCCGAGAGCAATGAGCAGTTCTTC. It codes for CASSPQGLPESNEQFF.

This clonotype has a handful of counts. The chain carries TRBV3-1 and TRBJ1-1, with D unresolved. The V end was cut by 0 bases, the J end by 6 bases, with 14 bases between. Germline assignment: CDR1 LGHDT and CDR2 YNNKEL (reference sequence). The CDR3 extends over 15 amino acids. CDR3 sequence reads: CASSQDWSQKAEAFF. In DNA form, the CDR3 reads TGTGCCAGCAGCCAAGATTGGTCGCAGAAGGCTGAAGCTTTCTTT.

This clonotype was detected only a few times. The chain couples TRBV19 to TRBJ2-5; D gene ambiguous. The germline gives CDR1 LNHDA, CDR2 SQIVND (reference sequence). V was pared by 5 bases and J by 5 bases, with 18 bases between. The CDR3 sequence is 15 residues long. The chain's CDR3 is CASSSLGSAAETQYF. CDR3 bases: TGTGCCAGTAGTTCTCTCGGTTCGGCGGCGGAGACCCAGTACTTC.

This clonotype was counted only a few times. DNA of the CDR3: TGTGCCAGCAGTTTTGGATCCTTCCGGGAGACCCAGTACTTC. Translating gives CASSFGSFRETQYF. The chain is built from TRBV12-3 or TRBV12-4 and TRBJ2-5; no definite D call. V was shortened by 3 bases and J by 5 bases, with 13 bases between the two germline ends. The CDR3 sequence is 14 residues long.

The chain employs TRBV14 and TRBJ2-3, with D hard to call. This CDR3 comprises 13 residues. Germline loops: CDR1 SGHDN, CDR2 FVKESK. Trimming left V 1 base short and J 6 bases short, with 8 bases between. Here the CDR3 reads CASSQGRLDTQYF. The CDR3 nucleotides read TGTGCCAGCAGCCAAGGGAGATTGGATACGCAGTATTTT. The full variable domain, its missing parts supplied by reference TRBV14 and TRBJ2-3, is EAGVTQFPSHSVIEKGQTVTLRCDPISGHDNLYWYRRVMGKEIKFLLHFVKESKQDESGMPNNRFLAERTGGTYSTLKVQPAELEDSGVYFCASSQGRLDTQYFGPGTRLTVL.

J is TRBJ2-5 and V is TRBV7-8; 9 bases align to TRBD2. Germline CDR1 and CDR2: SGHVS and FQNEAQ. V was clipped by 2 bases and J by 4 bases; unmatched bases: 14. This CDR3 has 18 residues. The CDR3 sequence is CASSLNLLAGSNRETQYF. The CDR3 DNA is TGTGCCAGCAGCTTAAACTTACTAGCGGGTTCGAACCGAGAGACCCAGTACTTC.

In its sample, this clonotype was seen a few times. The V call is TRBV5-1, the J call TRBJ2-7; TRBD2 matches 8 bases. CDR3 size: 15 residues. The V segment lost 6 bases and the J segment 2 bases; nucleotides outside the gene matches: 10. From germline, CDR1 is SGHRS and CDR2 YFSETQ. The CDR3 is CASTRGPAGAYEQYF. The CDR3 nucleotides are TGCGCCAGCACACGTGGACCAGCGGGGGCCTACGAGCAGTACTTC.

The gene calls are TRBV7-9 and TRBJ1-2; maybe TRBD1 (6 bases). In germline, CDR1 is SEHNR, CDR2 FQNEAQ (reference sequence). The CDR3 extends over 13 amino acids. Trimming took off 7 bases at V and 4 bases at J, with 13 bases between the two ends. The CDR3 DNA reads TGTGCCAGCAACACATTGGGGGCCTATGGCTACACCTTC. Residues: CASNTLGAYGYTF. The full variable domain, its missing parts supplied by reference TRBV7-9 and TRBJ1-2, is DTGVSQNPRHKITKRGQNVTFRCDPISEHNRLYWYRQTLGQGPEFLTYFQNEAQLEKSRLLSDRFSAERPKGSFSTLEIQRTEQGDSAMYLCASNTLGAYGYTFGSGTRLTVV.

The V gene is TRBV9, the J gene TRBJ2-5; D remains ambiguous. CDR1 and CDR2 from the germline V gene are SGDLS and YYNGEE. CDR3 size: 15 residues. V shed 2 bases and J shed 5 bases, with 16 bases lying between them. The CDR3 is CASSVLTGLSETQYF. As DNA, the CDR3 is TGTGCCAGCAGCGTTCTTACTGGGTTGAGCGAGACCCAGTACTTC.

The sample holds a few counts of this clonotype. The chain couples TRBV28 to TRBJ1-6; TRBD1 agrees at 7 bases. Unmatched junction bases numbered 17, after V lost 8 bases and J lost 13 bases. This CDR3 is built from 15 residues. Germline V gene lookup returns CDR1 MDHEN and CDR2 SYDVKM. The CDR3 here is CASSSPGGGPPPLHF. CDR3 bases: TGTGCCAGCTCCTCACCAGGAGGGGGCCCACCGCCCCTCCACTTT.

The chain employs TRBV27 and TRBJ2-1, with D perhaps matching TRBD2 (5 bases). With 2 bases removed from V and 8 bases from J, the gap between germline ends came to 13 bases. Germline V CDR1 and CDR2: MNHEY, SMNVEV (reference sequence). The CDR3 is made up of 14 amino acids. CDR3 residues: CASSLRGRADEQFF. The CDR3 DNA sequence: TGTGCCAGCAGTTTACGAGGGAGAGCCGATGAGCAGTTCTTC.

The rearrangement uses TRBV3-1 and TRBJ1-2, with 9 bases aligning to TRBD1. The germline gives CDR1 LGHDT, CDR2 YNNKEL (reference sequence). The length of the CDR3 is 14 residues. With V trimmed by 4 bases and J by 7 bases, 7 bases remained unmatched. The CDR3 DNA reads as TGTGCCAGCAGCCGCCTCACAGGGGGCGGTGGCTACACCTTC. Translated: CASSRLTGGGGYTF.

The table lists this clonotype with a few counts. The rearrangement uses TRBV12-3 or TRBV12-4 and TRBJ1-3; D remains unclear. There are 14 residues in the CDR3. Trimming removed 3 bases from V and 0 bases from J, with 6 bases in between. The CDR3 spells CASSLRNSGNTIYF. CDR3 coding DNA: TGTGCCAGCAGTTTGAGGAACTCTGGAAACACCATATATTTT.

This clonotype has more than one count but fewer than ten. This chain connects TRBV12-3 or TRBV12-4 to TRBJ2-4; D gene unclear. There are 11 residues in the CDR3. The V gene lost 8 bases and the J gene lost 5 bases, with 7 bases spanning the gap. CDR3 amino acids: CASPIENIQYF. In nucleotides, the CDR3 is TGTGCCAGCCCGATCGAAAACATTCAGTACTTC.

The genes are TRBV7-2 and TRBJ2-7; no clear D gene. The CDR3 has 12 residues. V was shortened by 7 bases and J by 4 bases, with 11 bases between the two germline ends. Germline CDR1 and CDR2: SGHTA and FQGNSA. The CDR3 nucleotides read TGTGCCAGCAACGATGGACGGTACGAGCAGTACTTC. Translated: CASNDGRYEQYF.

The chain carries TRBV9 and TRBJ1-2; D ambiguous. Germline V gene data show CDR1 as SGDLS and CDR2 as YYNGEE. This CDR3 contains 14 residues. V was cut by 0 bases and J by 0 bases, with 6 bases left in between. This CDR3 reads CASSVEAANYGYTF. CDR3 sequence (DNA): TGTGCCAGCAGCGTAGAAGCGGCTAACTATGGCTACACCTTC.

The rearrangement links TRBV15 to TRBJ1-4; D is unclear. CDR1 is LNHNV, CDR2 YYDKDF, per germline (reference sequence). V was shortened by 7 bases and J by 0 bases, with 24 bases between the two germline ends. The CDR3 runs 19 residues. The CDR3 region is CATTAPGWQEVATNEKLFF. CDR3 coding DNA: TGTGCCACCACCGCTCCCGGTTGGCAGGAGGTTGCAACTAATGAAAAACTGTTTTTT.

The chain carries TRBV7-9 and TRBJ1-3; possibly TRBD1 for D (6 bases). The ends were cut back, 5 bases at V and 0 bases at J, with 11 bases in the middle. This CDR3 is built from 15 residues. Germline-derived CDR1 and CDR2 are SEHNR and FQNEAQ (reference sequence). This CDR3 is CASSPEQGSGNTIYF. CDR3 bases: TGTGCCAGCAGCCCGGAACAGGGCTCTGGAAACACCATATATTTT. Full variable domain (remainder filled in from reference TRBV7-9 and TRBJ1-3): DTGVSQNPRHKITKRGQNVTFRCDPISEHNRLYWYRQTLGQGPEFLTYFQNEAQLEKSRLLSDRFSAERPKGSFSTLEIQRTEQGDSAMYLCASSPEQGSGNTIYFGEGSWLTVV.